This TCR beta chain was profiled in a study of blood T cell repertoires in COVID-19. Across the study: The United States, Italy and Spain were the sources of the acute and convalescent COVID-19 samples. PBMCs, B-cell-depleted T cells, or T cells were the source of the cDNA or gDNA that made up the material.

In germline, CDR1 is LGHDT, CDR2 YNNKEL (reference sequence). CDR3 length: 16 residues. Trimming took 2 bases from V and 6 from J; bases not matched to a gene: 7. Original processing methods: Amplification of reference gene primers provided the estimated nucleated cell counts. Sequencing used immunoSEQ multiplex PCR; TCRdb keeps in-frame clones, though not all of them. Clone size and the V and J calls come from that table; the DNA yielded D and trimming. Of roughly 68,000 clones listed, around 89% are singletons. The sequenced sample consisted of peripheral blood. This receptor was obtained from a woman older than 75 with active COVID-19. V and J are TRBV3-1 (or the pseudogene TRBV3-2) and TRBJ2-2, with TRBD2 matching 9 bases. The CDR3 here is CASSQNSGRNAGELFF. The CDR3 DNA reads TGTGCCAGCAGCCAAAACAGCGGGAGGAATGCCGGGGAGCTGTTTTTT.